This is a list of T cell receptor beta chains from one sample in a study of cytomegalovirus exposure and HLA in healthy donors. Some clones are missing from TCRdb's copy, which holds only in-frame ones; the method was immunoSEQ multiplex PCR. The sample has approximately 120,000 clones; the top ten hold 1.5% to 2%. The specimen sequenced was PBMCs. These receptor sequences come from a woman aged 60 to 75 in good health and CMV-seronegative. Both conserved end residues are part of each CDR3. A D gene is named only where the DNA matches it firmly.

d_call j_call v_call cdr3_aa cdr3_nt
. TRBJ1-5 TRBV6-4 CARSRDIGVFWPQHF TGTGCCAGGAGCCGGGACATTGGAGTGTTTTGGCCCCAGCATTTT
. TRBJ2-5 TRBV7-9 CASSPSTAEGYQETQYF TGTGCCAGCAGCCCCTCGACAGCCGAAGGATACCAAGAGACCCAGTACTTC
. TRBJ2-6 TRBV19 CASSIRGSGANVLTF TGTGCCAGTAGTATACGAGGGTCTGGGGCCAACGTCCTGACTTTC
TRBD2 TRBJ2-1 TRBV27 CASSPSGGAYNEQFF TGTGCCAGCAGCCCAAGCGGGGGAGCTTACAATGAGCAGTTCTTC
TRBD1 TRBJ1-1 TRBV10-2 CASSRFETGLGTEAFF TGCGCCAGCAGTCGATTCGAGACAGGGTTGGGCACTGAAGCTTTCTTT
. TRBJ1-2 TRBV28 CASSPSGGGTFGYGYTF TGTGCCAGCAGTCCTTCAGGAGGCGGGACTTTTGGGTATGGCTACACCTTC
TRBD2 TRBJ2-3 TRBV29-1 CSVAPTSGGTDTQYF TGCAGCGTTGCTCCGACTAGCGGTGGCACAGATACGCAGTATTTT
TRBD2 TRBJ2-3 TRBV5-4 CASSKETSATDTQYF TGTGCCAGCAGCAAAGAGACTAGCGCCACAGATACGCAGTATTTT
. TRBJ1-6 TRBV18 CASSPEARSPLHF TGTGCCAGCTCACCAGAGGCTCGGTCACCCCTCCACTTT
TRBD1 TRBJ2-1 TRBV6-1 CATEGQVNPYNEQFF TGTGCCACCGAAGGACAGGTCAATCCCTACAATGAGCAGTTCTTC
TRBD2 TRBJ2-1 TRBV6-1 CASSVLGTSGSSEQFF TGTGCCAGCAGTGTTCTCGGGACTAGCGGGAGTAGTGAGCAGTTCTTC
TRBD1 TRBJ1-2 TRBV30 CAWSETGVNYGYTF TGTGCCTGGAGTGAGACAGGGGTTAACTATGGCTACACCTTC
TRBD1 TRBJ2-4 TRBV28 CASTIQGASAKNIQYF TGTGCCAGCACCATTCAGGGGGCGTCGGCCAAAAACATTCAGTACTTC
. TRBJ2-2 TRBV7-2 CASSGGAESTGELFF TGTGCCAGCAGCGGAGGGGCGGAAAGCACCGGGGAGCTGTTTTTT
. TRBJ1-2 TRBV6-1 CASSEGILSSYGYTF TGTGCCAGCAGTGAGGGCATCCTATCCAGCTATGGCTACACCTTC
. TRBJ1-6 TRBV10-3 CAISGFQGNSPLHF TGTGCCATCAGTGGGTTCCAGGGTAATTCACCCCTCCACTTT
. TRBJ1-2 TRBV7-3 CASSLGQGQGGYTF TGTGCCAGCAGCTTAGGTCAGGGTCAGGGAGGCTACACCTTC
TRBD1 TRBJ2-7 TRBV30 CACPSGTGPYEQYF TGTGCCTGCCCCTCCGGGACAGGGCCCTACGAGCAGTACTTC